This T cell receptor beta chain was sequenced for a study of tumor-infiltrating lymphocytes in primary liver carcinoma. This CDR3 is 15 amino acids long. V was pared by 5 bases and J by 5 bases, with 19 bases between. Per germline, CDR1 SGHAT and CDR2 FQDESV (reference sequence). Notes on the study in general: Unsorted bulk sampling ruled out any CD4+ versus CD8+ repertoire comparison. Significantly larger top-250-clone fractions were found in tumors than in blood (p = 0.039). Tumor-adjacent and tumor-blood pairs shared a smaller degree of overlap than tumor region pairs.

Points on this clonotype: No antigen is known for it.

The study extracted blood RNA from unsorted whole blood and also extracted germline DNA. Prior to surgery, four milliliters of peripheral blood were drawn. The authors made TCR beta cDNA from about 500 ng total RNA with a constant-region primer. What produced the TCR beta libraries was three nested multiplex PCR rounds using slightly modified ARM-PCR. Primers for the first two PCR rounds were TRBV1-TRBV30 forward primers and a C-beta reverse primer (around 10 cycles per round). Each CDR3 protein gets one entry after TCRdb re-called the multiplex PCR reads with MiXCR. The sample records 300,000 to 400,000 distinct CDR3 sequences, about 65% being singletons.

The TCR was taken from a man between 40 and 49 years old with primary liver carcinoma and hepatitis B virus infection. The chain joins TRBV11-1 to TRBJ2-7; no clear D gene. The sequencing sample was made of peripheral blood. The CDR3 region has the DNA TGTGCCAGCAGCCCCTTGGTTGGATCCACCAACGAGCAGTACTTC. This translates into CASSPLVGSTNEQYF.